Below are 9 T cell receptor beta chains sequenced from a single sample in a study of cytomegalovirus exposure and HLA in healthy donors (dated by TCRdb to about 2017). Libraries were prepared through the immunoSEQ multiplex PCR assay. The multiplex PCR relied on a mix of 60 forward primers for TCR Vbeta segments and 13 reverse primers for TCR Jbeta segments. TCRdb limited this immuneACCESS table to in-frame rearrangements with V and J called. A share of clones is missing; checked studies link under half to unresolved V genes, and the rest is unexplained. The sample table shows some 110,000 clones, and around 15% are seen once. The ten largest clones capture around 0.86% of the sample. The sequencing input was PBMCs. All receptors derive from a female donor in good health and CMV-seronegative.

This clone turned up a few times. The gene calls are TRBV13 and TRBJ2-2; the match to TRBD2 covers 11 bases. V lost 0 bases to trimming and J lost 2 bases; unmatched junction nucleotides: 5. The germline CDR1 and CDR2 sequences are PRHDT and FYEKMQ (reference sequence). This CDR3 spans 18 amino acids. CDR3 residues: CASSLGLTSGGNTGELFF. The DNA of the CDR3 is TGTGCCAGCAGCTTAGGCCTCACTAGCGGGGGCAACACCGGGGAGCTGTTTTTT. Drawing the rest from reference TRBV13 and TRBJ2-2, the complete variable domain is AAGVIQSPRHLIKEKRETATLKCYPIPRHDTVYWYQQGPGQDPQFLISFYEKMQSDKGSIPDRFSAQQFSDYHSELNMSSLELGDSALYFCASSLGLTSGGNTGELFFGEGSRLTVL.

There are a few counts of this clone. This chain connects TRBV28 to TRBJ1-5; D gene uncertain. CDR1 and CDR2 (germline): MDHEN, SYDVKM. Trimming took 8 bases from V and 0 from J, leaving 14 bases between them. The CDR3 contains 15 residues. CDR3 loop: CASSEVMSSNQPQHF. CDR3 DNA: TGTGCCAGCTCCGAGGTCATGTCTAGCAATCAGCCCCAGCATTTT.

There are a few counts of this clone. Other nucleotide sequences from this sample produce the same CDR3. The chain recombines TRBV15 with TRBJ1-5; no reliable D call. With 0 bases removed from V and 0 bases from J, the gap between germline ends came to 3 bases. This CDR3 has 14 residues. CDR1 is LNHNV and CDR2 is YYDKDF in the germline V gene (reference sequence). CDR3 nucleotides: TGTGCCACCAGCAGAGACAGTAGCAATCAGCCCCAGCATTTT. The encoded protein is CATSRDSSNQPQHF.

This clone showed up just a few times. The rearrangement links TRBV28 to TRBJ2-5; 7 nucleotides match TRBD1. Germline V gene data show CDR1 as MDHEN and CDR2 as SYDVKM. With 6 bases clipped from V and 3 bases from J, the junction kept 4 bases outside the gene matches. The CDR3 covers 13 residues. The CDR3 DNA reads as TGTGCCAGCAGCCCCGACAGGGAAGAGACCCAGTACTTC. Its protein product is CASSPDREETQYF.

The chain joins TRBV7-6 to TRBJ2-5, with 8 positions matching TRBD1. CDR3 length equals 13 residues. From germline, CDR1 is SGHVS and CDR2 FNYEAQ. The ends lost 5 bases at V and 5 bases at J; junction bases unmatched: 4. The CDR3 loop is CASSAGGWETQYF. The CDR3 coding sequence is TGTGCCAGCAGCGCAGGGGGCTGGGAGACCCAGTACTTC.

The chain employs TRBV6-1 and TRBJ2-3, with TRBD2 as a possible D gene (6 bases). The CDR3 spans 15 residues. From germline, CDR1 is MNHNS and CDR2 SASEGT. With 8 bases removed from V and 0 bases from J, the gap between germline ends came to 15 bases. The chain's CDR3 is CASSMGGTSTDTQYF. The CDR3 DNA follows: TGTGCCAGCTCGATGGGGGGAACTAGCACAGATACGCAGTATTTT.

Concerning this clone itself: The sample holds other DNA sequences that translate to the same CDR3. CDR3 in DNA: TGTGCCAGCTCCCCGGGACTAGCACAAGATACGCAGTATTTT. It codes for CASSPGLAQDTQYF. The chain recombines TRBV18 with TRBJ2-3, with 9 bases that match TRBD2. Germline CDR1 is KGHSH and CDR2 is LQKENI. The CDR3 is 14 amino acids. V shed 6 bases and J 5 bases; nucleotides not matched to a gene: 6.

This clone turned up a few times. This sequence joins TRBV27 and TRBJ1-4; 7 nucleotides align to TRBD1. The CDR3 contains 15 residues. The germline V gene encodes CDR1 MNHEY and CDR2 SMNVEV (reference sequence). J was trimmed by 5 bases and V by 3 bases; bases with no gene match: 6. CDR3 in DNA: TGTGCCAGCAGTTTGCGCCAGGGGGGAAATGAAAAACTGTTTTTT. Translation gives CASSLRQGGNEKLFF.

This chain connects TRBV6-5 to TRBJ2-7, with 12 bases aligning to TRBD1. CDR3 length: 15 residues. V was clipped by 0 bases and J by 7 bases; unmatched bases: 4. Germline V gives CDR1 MNHEY, CDR2 SVGAGI. CDR3 DNA: TGTGCCAGCAGTTACTCGGGACAGGGGGCTCGGGAGCAGTACTTC. Protein product: CASSYSGQGAREQYF.